The entry below describes one T cell receptor beta chain. Germline V CDR1 and CDR2: LGHNA, YNFKEQ. V shed 2 bases and J shed 3 bases, with 16 bases lying between them. CDR3 length equals 17 residues. This specimen comes from a study of T cell responses to AZD1222 COVID-19 vaccine. Repertoires were generated with immunoSEQ multiplex PCR, while TCRdb's copy carries only in-frame clones and drops some. The data show roughly 91,000 clones, with 70% to 90% seen just once and less than 3% held by the top ten. The material was peripheral blood, obtained on day 0 of AZD1222 vaccination. This clonotype was obtained from an adult in good health. The chain is built from TRBV4-2 and TRBJ2-2, with D perhaps matching TRBD2 (5 bases). The DNA of the CDR3 is TGTGCCAGCAGCCAACGCCTCGGTGGAGCGGACACCGGGGAGCTGTTTTTT. Translated, it gives CASSQRLGGADTGELFF.